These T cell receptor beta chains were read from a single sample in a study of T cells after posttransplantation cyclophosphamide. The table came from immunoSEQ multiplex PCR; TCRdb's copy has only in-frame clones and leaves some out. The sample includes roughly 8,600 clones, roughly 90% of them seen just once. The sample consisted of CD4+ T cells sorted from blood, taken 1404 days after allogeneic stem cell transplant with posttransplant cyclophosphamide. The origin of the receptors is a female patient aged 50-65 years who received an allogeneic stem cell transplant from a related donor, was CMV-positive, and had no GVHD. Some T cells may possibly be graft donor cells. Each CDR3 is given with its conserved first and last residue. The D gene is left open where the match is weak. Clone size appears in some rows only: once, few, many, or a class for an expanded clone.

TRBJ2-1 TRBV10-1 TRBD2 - CPHSASGRCEQFF TGCCCTCACTCCGCTAGCGGGAGATGTGAGCAGTTCTTC
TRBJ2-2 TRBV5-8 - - CASSLGTSGFELFF TGTGCCAGCAGCTTGGGGACGTCGGGATTTGAGCTGTTTTTT
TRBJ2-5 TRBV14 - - CASSPGWGGPQETQYF TGTGCCAGCAGCCCCGGTTGGGGGGGGCCCCAAGAGACCCAGTACTTC
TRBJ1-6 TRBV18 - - CASSPPGATYNSPLHF TGTGCCAGCTCACCACCGGGGGCCACCTATAATTCACCCCTCCACTTT
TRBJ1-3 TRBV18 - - CASSPGRSGNTIYF TGTGCCAGCTCACCCGGTCGCTCTGGAAACACCATATATTTT
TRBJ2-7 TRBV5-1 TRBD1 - CASSFQQGASSYEQYF TGCGCCAGCAGCTTTCAACAGGGGGCGTCCTCCTACGAGCAGTACTTC
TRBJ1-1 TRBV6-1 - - CASSEGIPGQTEAFF TGTGCCAGCAGTGAAGGTATACCGGGACAAACTGAAGCTTTCTTT
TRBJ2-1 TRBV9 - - CASSVDYGIKWNEQFF TGTGCCAGCAGCGTAGACTACGGGATCAAGTGGAATGAGCAGTTCTTC
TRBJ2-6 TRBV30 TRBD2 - CAWSVAGAGTRSGANVLTF TGTGCCTGGAGTGTAGCGGGGGCAGGGACGAGATCTGGGGCCAACGTCCTGACTTTC
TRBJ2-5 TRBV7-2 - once CASSLVVADQETQYF TGTGCCAGCAGCTTAGTGGTAGCGGATCAAGAGACCCAGTACTTC
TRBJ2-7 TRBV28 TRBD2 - CASSLLAGAYEQYF TGTGCCAGCAGTTTACTAGCGGGAGCGTACGAGCAGTACTTC
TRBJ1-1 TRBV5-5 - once CASSPKGLYSEAFF TGTGCCAGCAGCCCCAAGGGACTGTACTCTGAAGCTTTCTTT
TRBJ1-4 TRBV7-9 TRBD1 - CASSSDRGTNEKLFF TGTGCCAGCAGCAGCGACAGGGGCACTAATGAAAAACTGTTTTTT
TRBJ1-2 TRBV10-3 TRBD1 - CAIAGQGFGYTF TGTGCCATCGCGGGACAGGGATTTGGCTACACCTTC
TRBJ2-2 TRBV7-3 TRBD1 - CASGQGPNTGELFF TGTGCCAGCGGACAGGGTCCGAACACCGGGGAGCTGTTTTTT
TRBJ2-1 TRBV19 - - CASKRGADVIIEQFF TGTGCCAGTAAACGAGGCGCAGATGTTATCATTGAGCAGTTCTTC
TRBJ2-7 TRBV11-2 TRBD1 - CASSYPGPKGAEQYF TGTGCCAGCAGCTACCCCGGGCCTAAGGGGGCCGAGCAGTACTTC
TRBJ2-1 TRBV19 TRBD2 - CASSTWTSSLYNEQFF TGTGCCAGTAGTACCTGGACTAGCAGCCTTTACAATGAGCAGTTCTTC
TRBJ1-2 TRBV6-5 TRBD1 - CASSYSRGQAGYTF TGTGCCAGCAGTTACTCTAGGGGGCAAGCTGGCTACACCTTC
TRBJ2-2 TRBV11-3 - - CASSPTAGPGELFF TGTGCCAGCAGCCCGACCGCAGGGCCCGGGGAGCTGTTTTTT
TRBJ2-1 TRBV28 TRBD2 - CASSLYPAGGYNEQFF TGTGCCAGCAGTTTATATCCAGCGGGAGGGTACAATGAGCAGTTCTTC
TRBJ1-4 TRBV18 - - CASSLSGTPKLFF TGTGCCAGCTCATTGTCCGGGACACCAAAACTGTTTTTT
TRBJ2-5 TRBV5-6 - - CASSLLLGVETQYF TGTGCCAGCAGCTTGTTACTGGGAGTTGAGACCCAGTACTTC
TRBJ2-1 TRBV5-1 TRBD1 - CASSPNTPDRDDLDEQFF TGCGCCAGCAGCCCCAATACCCCGGACAGGGACGATTTGGATGAGCAGTTCTTC
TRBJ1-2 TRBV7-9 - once CATRRGYAYGYTF TGTGCCACCCGCCGGGGGTATGCCTATGGCTACACCTTC
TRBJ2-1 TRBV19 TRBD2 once CASGGTSGGAYNEQFF TGTGCCAGTGGGGGGACTAGCGGGGGCGCCTACAATGAGCAGTTCTTC
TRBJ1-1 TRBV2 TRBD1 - CASTMQGGTEAFF TGTGCCAGCACTATGCAGGGGGGCACTGAAGCTTTCTTT
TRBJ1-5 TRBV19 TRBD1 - CASTGQAHSNQPQHF TGTGCCAGTACCGGACAGGCGCATAGCAATCAGCCCCAGCATTTT
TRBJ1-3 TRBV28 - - CASSFNEGTGNTIYF TGTGCCAGCAGTTTTAATGAGGGCACTGGAAACACCATATATTTT
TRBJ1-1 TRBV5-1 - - CASSRTDTHTEAFF TGCGCCAGCAGCCGTACCGACACCCACACTGAAGCTTTCTTT
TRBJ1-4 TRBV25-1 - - CASSVPRDYNEKLFF TGTGCCAGCAGTGTCCCCCGTGACTATAATGAAAAACTGTTTTTT
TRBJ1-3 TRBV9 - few CASSAQGSGNTIYF TGTGCCAGCAGCGCCCAGGGTTCTGGAAACACCATATATTTT
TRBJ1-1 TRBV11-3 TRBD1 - CASGASGQGNTEAFF TGTGCCAGCGGCGCATCGGGACAGGGGAACACTGAAGCTTTCTTT
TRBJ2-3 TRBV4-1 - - CASSQGDLDTQYF TGCGCCAGCAGCCAAGGGGACTTAGATACGCAGTATTTT
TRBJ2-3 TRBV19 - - CASSTLYTDTQYF TGTGCCAGTAGTACGTTGTACACAGATACGCAGTATTTT
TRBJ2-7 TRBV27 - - CASSFGPPSSYEQYF TGTGCCAGCAGTTTTGGGCCTCCCTCCTCCTACGAGCAGTACTTC
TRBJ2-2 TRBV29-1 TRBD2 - CSVRRERDTGELFF TGCAGCGTCCGGCGGGAGAGGGACACCGGGGAGCTGTTTTTT
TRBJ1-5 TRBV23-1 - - CASSQEGGRGPYSNQPQHF TGCGCCAGCAGTCAAGAGGGGGGGCGAGGGCCCTATAGCAATCAGCCCCAGCATTTT
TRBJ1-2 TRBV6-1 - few CASRGGSRSYGYTF TGTGCCAGCAGAGGAGGCAGTAGATCCTATGGCTACACCTTC
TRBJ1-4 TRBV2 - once CASISNRDDEKLFF TGTGCCAGCATCTCAAACAGGGATGATGAAAAACTGTTTTTT
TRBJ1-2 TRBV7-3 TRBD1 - CASSEGQPNYGYTF TGTGCCAGCAGTGAGGGACAGCCTAACTATGGCTACACCTTC
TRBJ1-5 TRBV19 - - CASSIHRQVNQPQHF TGTGCCAGTAGTATTCATAGGCAGGTAAATCAGCCCCAGCATTTT
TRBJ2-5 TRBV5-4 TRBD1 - CASSLAGQFQETQYF TGTGCCAGCAGCTTGGCGGGACAGTTCCAAGAGACCCAGTACTTC
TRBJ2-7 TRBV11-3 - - CASSLGSRPYEQYF TGTGCCAGCAGCTTAGGCAGCAGGCCCTACGAGCAGTACTTC
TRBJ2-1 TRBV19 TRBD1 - CASSIGQGSYNEQFF TGTGCCAGTAGTATAGGACAGGGCTCCTACAATGAGCAGTTCTTC
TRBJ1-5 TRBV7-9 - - CASSLSDPGQPQHF TGTGCCAGCAGCTTATCAGACCCGGGTCAGCCCCAGCATTTT
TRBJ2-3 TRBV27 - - CASSLSRGLDTQYF TGTGCCAGCAGTTTATCCAGAGGGTTGGATACGCAGTATTTT
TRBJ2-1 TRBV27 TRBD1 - CASRKRGPVGEQFF TGTGCCAGCAGGAAAAGGGGGCCGGTTGGTGAGCAGTTCTTC
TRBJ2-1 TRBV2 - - CASSDSGDGSYNEQFF TGTGCCAGCAGTGATTCGGGGGATGGGTCCTACAATGAGCAGTTCTTC
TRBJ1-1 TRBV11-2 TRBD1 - CASSWGQVNTEAFF TGTGCCAGCAGCTGGGGACAGGTGAACACTGAAGCTTTCTTT
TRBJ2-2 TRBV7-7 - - CASSLGSGLNTGELFF TGTGCCAGCAGCTTGGGGAGCGGGCTTAACACCGGGGAGCTGTTTTTT
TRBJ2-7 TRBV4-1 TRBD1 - CASSQVAQGIYEQYF TGCGCCAGCAGCCAAGTGGCACAGGGGATTTACGAGCAGTACTTC
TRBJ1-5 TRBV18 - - CASSPQGQRNQPQHF TGTGCCAGCTCACCACAAGGACAGAGGAATCAGCCCCAGCATTTT